The 26 T cell receptor beta chains presented below share a single source sample, sequenced in a study of T cells in localized non-small cell lung cancer. Produced via immunoSEQ multiplex PCR; TCRdb's table is partial and in-frame only. In the table there are 4,500 or so clones, roughly 20% of which are singletons. The material sequenced was lung tumor tissue, taken before any cancer treatment. The receptors were gathered from a female donor older than 55 with stage I lung adenocarcinoma.

The rearrangement links TRBV12-5 to TRBJ1-5; D call uncertain. Between the trimmed V and J ends, which lost 5 bases and 3 bases, there was a span of 8 bases. This CDR3 is built from 13 residues. Germline V lookup: CDR1 LGHNT, CDR2 FRNRAP. The CDR3 sequence: CASGLRINQPQHF. Here the CDR3 DNA reads TGTGCTAGTGGTCTACGGATCAATCAGCCCCAGCATTTT.

The rearrangement joins TRBV18 to TRBJ2-7; weak D call: TRBD2 (6 bases). Germline loops: CDR1 KGHSH, CDR2 LQKENI. Trimming left V 1 base short and J 2 bases short, with 18 bases between. This CDR3 has 17 residues. The CDR3 loop is CASSPLAGTSTPYEQYF. In DNA, the CDR3 is TGTGCCAGCTCACCACTAGCCGGGACTTCTACACCCTACGAGCAGTACTTC.

V is TRBV19 and J is TRBJ1-2, with D tentatively TRBD1 (6 bases). The length of the CDR3 is 15 residues. V lost 5 bases and J lost 3, with 16 bases in between. CDR1 and CDR2 from the germline V gene are LNHDA and SQIVND (reference sequence). The CDR3 DNA is TGTGCCAGTAGTGGGACCGGACAGCGGCACTATGGCTACACCTTC. This sequence encodes CASSGTGQRHYGYTF.

This sequence joins TRBV5-1 and TRBJ2-1, with 9 bases fitting TRBD2. The V and J ends lost 0 bases and 3 bases, in that order; junction bases with no gene match: 7. The germline gives CDR1 SGHRS, CDR2 YFSETQ. The CDR3 sequence is 17 residues long. The CDR3: CASSLEVAGVLYNEQFF. The CDR3, as DNA: TGCGCCAGCAGCTTGGAGGTAGCGGGAGTTCTCTACAATGAGCAGTTCTTC.

The chain employs TRBV11-3 and TRBJ2-3, with a weak D call TRBD2 (6 bases). CDR3 length: 15 residues. Trimming removed 3 bases at V and 4 bases at J, with 14 bases between. Germline CDR1 reads SGHNT; CDR2 reads YENEEA. CDR3 amino acids: CASSLDGSVADTQYF. DNA for the CDR3: TGTGCCAGCAGCTTGGACGGGAGCGTAGCAGATACGCAGTATTTT.

This clone showed up just a few times. The gene calls are TRBV6-8 and TRBJ2-7; D unresolved. The V end lost 7 bases, the J end lost 2 bases, and 12 bases lay between the germline ends. The CDR3 runs to 13 residues. Germline V CDR1 and CDR2: MNHGY, SAAAGT. CDR3 nucleotide sequence: TGTGCCAGCAAGGAGACCCCCCCCTACGAGCAGTACTTC. It encodes CASKETPPYEQYF.

This clone was seen only a few times. The chain joins TRBV11-3 to TRBJ2-3; D may be TRBD1 or TRBD2 (6 bases each). Germline V gene data show CDR1 as SGHNT and CDR2 as YENEEA. V was cut by 3 bases and J by 4 bases, with 11 bases left in between. This CDR3 is 14 amino acids long. This chain's CDR3 is CASSLGAGPDTQYF. CDR3 nucleotides: TGTGCCAGCAGCTTGGGGGCGGGGCCAGATACGCAGTATTTT.

The chain joins TRBV6-8 to TRBJ1-2; perhaps TRBD1 as D (5 bases). The CDR3 spans 15 residues. Trimming took off 0 bases at V and 2 bases at J, with 10 bases between the two ends. From germline, CDR1 is MNHGY and CDR2 SAAAGT. In DNA form, the CDR3 reads TGTGCCAGCAGTTACTCTCCGGGGGGAAACTATGGCTACACCTTC. This encodes CASSYSPGGNYGYTF.

The CDR3: CASSEPHQHGYTF. DNA of the CDR3: TGTGCCAGCAGCGAACCCCATCAACACGGCTACACCTTC. This rearrangement joins TRBV25-1 to TRBJ1-2; no definite D call. The CDR3 contains 13 residues. Germline V gene sequence: CDR1 MGHDK, CDR2 SYGVNS. The V gene lost 6 bases and the J gene lost 8 bases, with 16 bases spanning the gap.

This rearrangement joins TRBV19 to TRBJ1-6; TRBD1 aligns across 7 bases. V lost 3 bases and J lost 6; bases outside the gene matches: 11. CDR1 is LNHDA, CDR2 SQIVND, per germline (reference sequence). The length of the CDR3 is 17 residues. The CDR3 nucleotides read TGTGCCAGTAGTATCAACCAACGGGACAGATCTAATTCACCCCTCCACTTT. This encodes CASSINQRDRSNSPLHF.

The chain recombines TRBV11-3 with TRBJ2-1; 12 bases match TRBD2. V trimming: 5 bases; J trimming: 8 bases; junction bases outside the gene matches: 10. This CDR3 has 16 residues. Germline V gene lookup returns CDR1 SGHNT and CDR2 YENEEA. The CDR3 region is CASSPNRLAGVDEQFF. CDR3 sequence (DNA): TGTGCCAGCAGCCCTAATCGACTAGCGGGGGTCGATGAGCAGTTCTTC.

This chain connects TRBV6-8 to TRBJ1-1; D unclear. CDR3 size: 12 residues. The germline V gene has CDR1 MNHGY and CDR2 SAAAGT. V dropped 0 bases and J dropped 10 bases, with 9 bases sitting between them. CDR3 sequence: CASSYSSSGAFF. CDR3 DNA: TGTGCCAGCAGTTACTCGAGCAGTGGAGCTTTCTTT.

CDR3 coding DNA: TGTGCCAGTACCGACAGGGGGCTGCCTGAGGGCTACACCTTC. Protein: CASTDRGLPEGYTF. The chain has TRBV12-2 and TRBJ1-2; no DNA check was done on the table's D call, TRBD1. TRBV12-2 is a documented pseudogene. This CDR3 comprises 14 residues.

This clone was observed a handful of times. The chain carries TRBV11-3 and TRBJ2-1; D is unclear. Trimming pared 1 base from V and 1 base from J, leaving 8 bases between. The CDR3 consists of 15 residues. CDR1 and CDR2 from the germline V gene are SGHNT and YENEEA. As DNA, the CDR3 is TGTGCCAGCAGCTTAGTGGCTGGGTCCTACAATGAGCAGTTCTTC. As protein: CASSLVAGSYNEQFF.

The V gene is TRBV19, the J gene TRBJ1-2, with 7 nucleotides matching TRBD1. The V segment lost 5 bases and the J segment 5 bases; nucleotides outside the gene matches: 11. The CDR3 is 15 residues long. Germline V lookup: CDR1 LNHDA, CDR2 SQIVND (reference sequence). The CDR3 region is CASSQGTEKAYGYTF. The DNA for the CDR3 is TGTGCCAGTAGTCAAGGGACAGAGAAAGCTTATGGCTACACCTTC.

CDR3 protein: CASSSRTGHYYNEQFF. In nucleotides, the CDR3 is TGTGCCAGCAGTTCCCGTACGGGACATTACTACAATGAGCAGTTCTTC. The chain is built from TRBV6-4 and TRBJ2-1, with a weak D call TRBD1 (6 bases). In germline, CDR1 is MRHNA, CDR2 SNTAGT. The V and J ends lost 5 bases and 3 bases respectively, with 17 bases between them. The CDR3 is 16 residues long.

In its sample, this clone is large. The chain links TRBV6-8 to TRBJ1-5, with 8 bases lining up with TRBD1. V shed 6 bases, J shed 7 bases, and the junction held 8 bases outside the gene matches. The CDR3 sequence is 14 residues long. The V gene's germline CDR1 is MNHGY and CDR2 SAAAGT. The CDR3, as DNA: TGTGCCAGCAGCCACGACAGGGGAAGGCAGCCCCAGCATTTT. This codes for CASSHDRGRQPQHF.

This clone is deemed medium-sized (0.01 to 0.1%). The rearrangement links TRBV11-3 to TRBJ1-5; TRBD1 agrees at 7 bases. The germline V gene has CDR1 SGHNT and CDR2 YENEEA. The CDR3 runs to 15 residues. V lost 4 bases, J lost 6 bases, and 9 bases stayed unmatched. The CDR3 here is CASSSGRGQGQPQHF. CDR3 in DNA: TGTGCCAGCAGCTCGGGAAGGGGGCAGGGTCAGCCCCAGCATTTT. Variable domain in full (rest from reference TRBV11-3 and TRBJ1-5): EAGVVQSPRYKIIEKKQPVAFWCNPISGHNTLYWYLQNLGQGPELLIRYENEEAVDDSQLPKDRFSAERLKGVDSTLKIQPAELGDSAVYLCASSSGRGQGQPQHFGDGTRLSIL.

V usage is TRBV19 and J usage is TRBJ1-2; D gene unclear. The CDR3 sequence is 15 residues long. V was cut by 6 bases and J by 8 bases, with 22 bases left in between. Germline CDR1 and CDR2: LNHDA and SQIVND (reference sequence). The DNA of the CDR3 is TGTGCCAGTAGAGCGGTGTGGGAAATTTTTCGGGGCTACACCTTC. Translated: CASRAVWEIFRGYTF.

The chain joins TRBV5-1 to TRBJ1-1; 9 nucleotides agree with TRBD1. Per the germline V gene, CDR1 is SGHRS and CDR2 is YFSETQ. The CDR3 is made up of 16 amino acids. Losses at the gene ends were 3 bases for V and 6 bases for J; bases not matched to a gene: 12. The chain's CDR3 is CASSSDPGTGKAEAFF. In nucleotides, the CDR3 is TGCGCCAGCAGCTCGGACCCCGGGACAGGGAAAGCTGAAGCTTTCTTT.

This clone was picked up a small number of times. The rearrangement links TRBV19 to TRBJ2-3, with 8 bases aligning to TRBD2. Germline CDR1 reads LNHDA; CDR2 reads SQIVND (reference sequence). V lost 3 bases and J lost 3; bases outside the gene matches: 5. The CDR3 loop spans 15 amino acids. In DNA, the CDR3 is TGTGCCAGTAGTATGGGACTAGTTTTGACAGATACGCAGTATTTT. Its protein is CASSMGLVLTDTQYF.

This chain joins TRBV11-3 and TRBJ1-1, with a possible D match to TRBD1 (5 bases). The V and J ends lost 8 bases and 6 bases respectively, with 19 bases between them. Germline V gives CDR1 SGHNT, CDR2 YENEEA. The CDR3 has 14 amino acids. The chain's CDR3 is CASSSWEGNPEAFF. The CDR3 nucleotides read TGTGCCAGCTCCTCTTGGGAGGGGAATCCTGAAGCTTTCTTT.

The V gene is TRBV11-3, the J gene TRBJ2-6, with TRBD1 matching 7 bases. The CDR3 extends over 17 amino acids. CDR1 and CDR2 (germline): SGHNT, YENEEA. With V trimmed by 3 bases and J by 0 bases, 5 bases remained unmatched. The CDR3, as DNA: TGTGCCAGCAGCTTTTTGAGACAGGGCTCTGGGGCCAACGTCCTGACTTTC. Its protein product is CASSFLRQGSGANVLTF.

This clone was seen a few times. This chain uses TRBV2 with TRBJ1-6; a possible D gene is TRBD1 (6 bases). This CDR3 is built from 16 residues. V was clipped by 6 bases and J by 11 bases, with 23 bases between them. CDR1 SNHLY and CDR2 FYNNEI come from the germline V gene. The CDR3 DNA follows: TGTGCCAGCAGCCCGCGTAGTGGGGGCCGGGGGGCACCCCTCCACTTT. As protein: CASSPRSGGRGAPLHF.

The chain couples TRBV6-8 to TRBJ2-7, with 8 positions matching TRBD1. CDR1 MNHGY and CDR2 SAAAGT come from the germline V gene. J lost 4 bases, V lost 10 bases, and 6 bases had no gene match. This CDR3 is built from 12 residues. CDR3 sequence (DNA): TGTGCCACAAGGGACAGGACTTACGAGCAGTACTTC. Protein: CATRDRTYEQYF.

This clone was observed once. The V call is TRBV18, the J call TRBJ1-2; 7 nucleotides align to TRBD1. Germline V gene lookup returns CDR1 KGHSH and CDR2 LQKENI. The CDR3 totals 13 residues. The J segment lost 8 bases and the V segment lost 2 bases, leaving 5 bases of the junction unmatched. CDR3 nucleotides: TGTGCCAGCTCACCAACCAGGGGGGAAGGCTACACCTTC. Amino acid sequence: CASSPTRGEGYTF.